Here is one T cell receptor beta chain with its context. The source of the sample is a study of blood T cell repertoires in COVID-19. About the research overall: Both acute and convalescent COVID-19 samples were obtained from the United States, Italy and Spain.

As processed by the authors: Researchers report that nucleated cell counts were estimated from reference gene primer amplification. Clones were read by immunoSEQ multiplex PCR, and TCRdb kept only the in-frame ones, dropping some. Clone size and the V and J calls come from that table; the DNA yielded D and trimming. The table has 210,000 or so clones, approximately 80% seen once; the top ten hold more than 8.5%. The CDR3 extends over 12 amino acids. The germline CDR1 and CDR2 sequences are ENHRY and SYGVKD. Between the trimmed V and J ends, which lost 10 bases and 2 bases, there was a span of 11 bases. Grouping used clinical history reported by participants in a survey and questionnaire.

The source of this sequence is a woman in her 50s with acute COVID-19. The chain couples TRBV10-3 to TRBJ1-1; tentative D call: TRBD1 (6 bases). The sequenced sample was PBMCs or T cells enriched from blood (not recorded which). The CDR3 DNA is TGTGCCACCCACAGGGACAACACTGAAGCTTTCTTT. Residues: CATHRDNTEAFF.